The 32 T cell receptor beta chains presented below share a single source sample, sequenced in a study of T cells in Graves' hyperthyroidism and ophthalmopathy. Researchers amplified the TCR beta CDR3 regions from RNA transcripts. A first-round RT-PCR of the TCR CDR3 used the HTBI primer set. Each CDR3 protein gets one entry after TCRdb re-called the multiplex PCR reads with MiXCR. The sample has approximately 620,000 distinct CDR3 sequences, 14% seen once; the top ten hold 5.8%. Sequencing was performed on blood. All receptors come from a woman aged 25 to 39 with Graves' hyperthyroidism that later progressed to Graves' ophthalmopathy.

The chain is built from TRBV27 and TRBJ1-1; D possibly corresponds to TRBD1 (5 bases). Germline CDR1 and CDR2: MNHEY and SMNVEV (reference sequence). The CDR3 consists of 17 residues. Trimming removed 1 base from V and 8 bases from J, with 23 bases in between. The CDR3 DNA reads TGTGCCAGCAGTTTATTAGGCAGGGAGATTTCGAAGACGGAAGCTTTCTTT. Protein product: CASSLLGREISKTEAFF.

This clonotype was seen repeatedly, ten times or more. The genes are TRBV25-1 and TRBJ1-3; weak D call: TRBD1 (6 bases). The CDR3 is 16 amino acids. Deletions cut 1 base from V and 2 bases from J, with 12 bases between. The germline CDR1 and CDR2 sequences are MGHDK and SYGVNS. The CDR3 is CASSELRTAAGNTIYF. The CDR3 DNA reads TGTGCCAGCAGTGAATTGCGGACAGCGGCTGGAAACACCATATATTTT.

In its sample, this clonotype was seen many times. The CDR3 reads CASSQVVLAETDTQYF. CDR3 nucleotides: TGTGCCAGCAGCCAAGTGGTGCTAGCGGAGACAGATACGCAGTATTTT. The chain has TRBV3-1 and TRBJ2-3; TRBD2 matches at 7 bases. V gave up 1 base and J gave up 3 bases; unmatched junction bases: 7. The CDR3 consists of 16 residues. Germline V CDR1 and CDR2: LGHDT, YNNKEL (reference sequence).

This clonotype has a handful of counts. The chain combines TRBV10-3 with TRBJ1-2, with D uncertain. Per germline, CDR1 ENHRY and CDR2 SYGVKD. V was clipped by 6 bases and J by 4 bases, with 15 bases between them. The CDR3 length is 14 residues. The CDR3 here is CAISRTAASYGYTF. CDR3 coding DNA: TGTGCCATCAGCCGAACAGCCGCTTCCTATGGCTACACCTTC.

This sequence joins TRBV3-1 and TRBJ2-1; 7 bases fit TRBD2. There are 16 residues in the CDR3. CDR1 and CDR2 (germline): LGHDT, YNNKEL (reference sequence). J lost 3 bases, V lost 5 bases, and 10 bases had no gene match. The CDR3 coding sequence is TGTGCCAGCAGCGGACCCATTAGCGGGTTCTACAATGAGCAGTTCTTC. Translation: CASSGPISGFYNEQFF.

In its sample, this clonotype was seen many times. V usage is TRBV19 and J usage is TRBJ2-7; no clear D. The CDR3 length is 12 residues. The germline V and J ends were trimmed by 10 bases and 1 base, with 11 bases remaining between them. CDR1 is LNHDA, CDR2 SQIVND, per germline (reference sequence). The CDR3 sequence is CATSDGSYEQYF. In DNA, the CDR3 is TGTGCCACCTCGGACGGATCCTACGAGCAGTACTTC.

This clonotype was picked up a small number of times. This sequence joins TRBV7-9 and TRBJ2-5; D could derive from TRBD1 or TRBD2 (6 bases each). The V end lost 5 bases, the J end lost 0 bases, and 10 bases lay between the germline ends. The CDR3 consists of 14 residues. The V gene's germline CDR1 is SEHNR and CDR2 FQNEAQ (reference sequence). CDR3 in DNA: TGTGCCAGCAGCCCGGGGGACAACCAAGAGACCCAGTACTTC. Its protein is CASSPGDNQETQYF.

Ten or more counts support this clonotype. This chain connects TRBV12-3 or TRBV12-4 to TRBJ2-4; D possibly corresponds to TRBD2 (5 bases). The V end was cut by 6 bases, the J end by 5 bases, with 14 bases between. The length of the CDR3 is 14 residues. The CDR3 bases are TGTGCCAGCAGCACAGCGGTTTTAGAAAACATTCAGTACTTC. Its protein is CASSTAVLENIQYF.

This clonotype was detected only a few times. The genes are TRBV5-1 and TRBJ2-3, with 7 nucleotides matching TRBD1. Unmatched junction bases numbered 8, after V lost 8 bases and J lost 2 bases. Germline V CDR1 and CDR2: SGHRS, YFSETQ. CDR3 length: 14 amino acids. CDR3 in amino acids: CASSPGTDTDTQYF. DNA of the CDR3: TGCGCCAGTTCCCCCGGGACAGACACAGATACGCAGTATTTT. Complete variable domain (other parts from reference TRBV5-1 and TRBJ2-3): KAGVTQTPRYLIKTRGQQVTLSCSPISGHRSVSWYQQTPGQGLQFLFEYFSETQRNKGNFPGRFSGRQFSNSRSEMNVSTLELGDSALYLCASSPGTDTDTQYFGPGTRLTVL.

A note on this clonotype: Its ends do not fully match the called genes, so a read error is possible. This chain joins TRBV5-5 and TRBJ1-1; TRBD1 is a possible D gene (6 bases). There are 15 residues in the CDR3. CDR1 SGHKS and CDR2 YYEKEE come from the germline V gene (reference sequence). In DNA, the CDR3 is TGTGCCAGCAGCGGGACCGGACAGCCGAACACTGAAGCTCTCTTT. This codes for CASSGTGQPNTEALF.

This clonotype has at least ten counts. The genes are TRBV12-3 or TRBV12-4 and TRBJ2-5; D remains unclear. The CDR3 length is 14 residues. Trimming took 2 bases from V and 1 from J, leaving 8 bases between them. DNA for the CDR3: TGTGCCAGCAGTTTAAGACTCCTCCAAGAGACCCAGTACTTC. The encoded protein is CASSLRLLQETQYF.

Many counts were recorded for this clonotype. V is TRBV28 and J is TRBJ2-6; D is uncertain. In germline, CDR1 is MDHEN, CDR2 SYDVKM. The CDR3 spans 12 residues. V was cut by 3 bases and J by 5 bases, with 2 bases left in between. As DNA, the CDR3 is TGTGCCAGCAGTTTTAGGGCCAACGTCCTGACTTTC. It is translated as CASSFRANVLTF.

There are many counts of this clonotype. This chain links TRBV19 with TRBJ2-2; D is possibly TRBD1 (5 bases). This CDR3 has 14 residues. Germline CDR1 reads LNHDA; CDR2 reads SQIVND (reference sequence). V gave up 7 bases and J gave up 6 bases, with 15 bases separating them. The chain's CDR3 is CASMRMGHSGELFF. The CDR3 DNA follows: TGTGCCAGTATGCGTATGGGGCACTCCGGGGAGCTGTTTTTT.

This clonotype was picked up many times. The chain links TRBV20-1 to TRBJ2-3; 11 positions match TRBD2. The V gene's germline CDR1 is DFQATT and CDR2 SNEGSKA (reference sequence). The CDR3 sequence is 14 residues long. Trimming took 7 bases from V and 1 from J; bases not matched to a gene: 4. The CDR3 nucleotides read TGCAGTGTAGCGGGAGGGCAGGGCACAGATACGCAGTATTTT. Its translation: CSVAGGQGTDTQYF.

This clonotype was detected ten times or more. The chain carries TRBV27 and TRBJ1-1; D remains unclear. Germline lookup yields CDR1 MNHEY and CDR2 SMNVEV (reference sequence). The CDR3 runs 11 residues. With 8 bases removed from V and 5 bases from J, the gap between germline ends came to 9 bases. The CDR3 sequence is CASQRGTEAFF. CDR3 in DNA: TGTGCCAGCCAACGAGGGACTGAAGCTTTCTTT.

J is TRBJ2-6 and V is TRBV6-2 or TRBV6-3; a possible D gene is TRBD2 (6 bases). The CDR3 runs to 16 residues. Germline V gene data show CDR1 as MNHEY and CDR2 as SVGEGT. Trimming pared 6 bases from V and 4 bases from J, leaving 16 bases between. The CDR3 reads CASSRRASTGANVLTF. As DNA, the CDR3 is TGTGCCAGCAGCCGGAGGGCCTCAACGGGGGCCAACGTCCTGACTTTC.

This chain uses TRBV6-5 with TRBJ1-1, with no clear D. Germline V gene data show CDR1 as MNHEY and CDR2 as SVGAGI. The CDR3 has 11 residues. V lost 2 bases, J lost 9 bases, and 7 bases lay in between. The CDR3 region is CASSYESKAFF. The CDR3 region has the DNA TGTGCCAGCAGTTACGAGTCGAAAGCTTTCTTT.

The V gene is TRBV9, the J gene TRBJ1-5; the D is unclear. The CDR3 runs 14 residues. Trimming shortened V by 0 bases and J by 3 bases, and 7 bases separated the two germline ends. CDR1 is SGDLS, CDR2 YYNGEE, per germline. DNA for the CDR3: TGTGCCAGCAGCGTAGATGCGCTCAATCAGCCCCAGCATTTT. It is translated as CASSVDALNQPQHF.

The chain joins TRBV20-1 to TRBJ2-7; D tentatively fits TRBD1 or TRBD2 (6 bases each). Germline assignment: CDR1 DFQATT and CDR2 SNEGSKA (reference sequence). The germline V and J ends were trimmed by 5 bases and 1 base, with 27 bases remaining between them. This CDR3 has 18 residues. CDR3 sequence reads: CSAGGWGAPLVGSYEQYF. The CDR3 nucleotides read TGCAGTGCTGGGGGCTGGGGGGCGCCCCTGGTAGGGTCCTACGAGCAGTACTTC.

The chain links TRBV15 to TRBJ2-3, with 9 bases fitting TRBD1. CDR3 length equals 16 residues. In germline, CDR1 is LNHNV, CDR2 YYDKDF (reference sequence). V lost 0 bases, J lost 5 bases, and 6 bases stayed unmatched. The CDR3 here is CATSRDPTGGIDTQYF. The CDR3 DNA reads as TGTGCCACCAGCAGAGACCCGACAGGGGGGATAGATACGCAGTATTTT.

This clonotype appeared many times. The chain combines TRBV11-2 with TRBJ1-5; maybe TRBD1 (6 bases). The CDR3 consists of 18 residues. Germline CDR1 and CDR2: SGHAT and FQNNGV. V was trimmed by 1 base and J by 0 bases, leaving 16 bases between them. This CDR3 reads CASSLGHRGQSSNQPQHF. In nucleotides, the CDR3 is TGTGCCAGCAGCTTAGGGCACCGGGGGCAGAGTAGCAATCAGCCCCAGCATTTT.

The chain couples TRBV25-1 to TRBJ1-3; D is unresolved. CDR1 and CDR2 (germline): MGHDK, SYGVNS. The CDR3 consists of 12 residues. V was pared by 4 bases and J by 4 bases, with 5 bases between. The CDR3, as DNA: TGTGCCAGCAGTGCTGAGGGAAACACCATATATTTT. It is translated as CASSAEGNTIYF.

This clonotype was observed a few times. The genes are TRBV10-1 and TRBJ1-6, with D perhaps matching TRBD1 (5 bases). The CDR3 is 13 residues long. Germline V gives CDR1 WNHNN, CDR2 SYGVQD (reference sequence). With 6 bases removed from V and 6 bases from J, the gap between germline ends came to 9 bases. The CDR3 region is CASRRGVNSPLHF. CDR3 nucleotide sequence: TGCGCCAGCAGGAGGGGTGTTAATTCACCCCTCCACTTT.

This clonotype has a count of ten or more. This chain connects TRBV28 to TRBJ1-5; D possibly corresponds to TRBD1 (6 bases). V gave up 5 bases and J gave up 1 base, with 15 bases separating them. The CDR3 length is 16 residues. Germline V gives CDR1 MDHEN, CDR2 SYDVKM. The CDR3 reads CASSPRGGGSNQPQHF. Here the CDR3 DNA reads TGTGCCAGCAGTCCGAGGGGTGGGGGCAGCAATCAGCCCCAGCATTTT. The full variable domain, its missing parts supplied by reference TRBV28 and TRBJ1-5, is DVKVTQSSRYLVKRTGEKVFLECVQDMDHENMFWYRQDPGLGLRLIYFSYDVKMKEKGDIPEGYSVSREKKERFSLILESASTNQTSMYLCASSPRGGGSNQPQHFGDGTRLSIL.

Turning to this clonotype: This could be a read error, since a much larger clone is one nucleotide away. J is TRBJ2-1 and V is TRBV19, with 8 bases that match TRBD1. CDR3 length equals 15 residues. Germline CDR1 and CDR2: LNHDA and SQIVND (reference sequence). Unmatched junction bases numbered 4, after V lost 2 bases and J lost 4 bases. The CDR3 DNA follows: TGTGCCAGTAGTATAAGGACAGGGAAGTACAATGAGCAGTTCTTC. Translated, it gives CASSIRTGKYNEQFF.

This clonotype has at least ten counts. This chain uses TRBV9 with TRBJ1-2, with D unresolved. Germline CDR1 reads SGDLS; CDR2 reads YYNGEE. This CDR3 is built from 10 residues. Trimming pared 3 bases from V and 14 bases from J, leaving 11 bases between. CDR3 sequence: CASSGGRVTF. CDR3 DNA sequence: TGTGCCAGCAGCGGAGGTAGGGTAACCTTC.

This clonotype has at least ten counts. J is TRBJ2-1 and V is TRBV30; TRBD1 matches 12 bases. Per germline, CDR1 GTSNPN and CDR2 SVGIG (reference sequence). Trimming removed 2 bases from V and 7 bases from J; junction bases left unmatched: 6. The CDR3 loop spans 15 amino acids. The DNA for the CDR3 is TGTGCCTGGAGTAGGGGACAGGGGGCGACGAATGAGCAGTTCTTC. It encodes CAWSRGQGATNEQFF.

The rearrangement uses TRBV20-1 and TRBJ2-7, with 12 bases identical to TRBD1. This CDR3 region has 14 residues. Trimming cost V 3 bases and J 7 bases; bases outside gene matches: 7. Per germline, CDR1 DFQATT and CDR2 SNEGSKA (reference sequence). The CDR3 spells CSASPGQGAREQYF. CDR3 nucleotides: TGCAGTGCTAGTCCGGGACAGGGGGCGCGGGAGCAGTACTTC.

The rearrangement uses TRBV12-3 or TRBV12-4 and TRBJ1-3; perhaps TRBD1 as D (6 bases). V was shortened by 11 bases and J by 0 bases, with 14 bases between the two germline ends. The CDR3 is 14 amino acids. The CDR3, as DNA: TGTGCCGGAAGGGACACGAACTCTGGAAACACCATATATTTT. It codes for CAGRDTNSGNTIYF.

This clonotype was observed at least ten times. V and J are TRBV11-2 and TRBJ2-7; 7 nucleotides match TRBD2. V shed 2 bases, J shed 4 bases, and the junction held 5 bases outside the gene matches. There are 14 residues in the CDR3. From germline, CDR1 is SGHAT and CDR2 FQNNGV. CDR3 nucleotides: TGTGCCAGCAGCTTAATACCTAGCGGTTACGAGCAGTACTTC. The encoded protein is CASSLIPSGYEQYF.

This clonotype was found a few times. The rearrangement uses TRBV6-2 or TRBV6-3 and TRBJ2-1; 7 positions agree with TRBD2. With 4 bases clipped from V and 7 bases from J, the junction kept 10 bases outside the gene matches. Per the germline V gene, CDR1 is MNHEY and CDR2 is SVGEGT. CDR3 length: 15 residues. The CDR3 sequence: CASSLLATPRNEQFF. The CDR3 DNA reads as TGTGCCAGCAGTTTACTAGCGACCCCTCGAAATGAGCAGTTCTTC.

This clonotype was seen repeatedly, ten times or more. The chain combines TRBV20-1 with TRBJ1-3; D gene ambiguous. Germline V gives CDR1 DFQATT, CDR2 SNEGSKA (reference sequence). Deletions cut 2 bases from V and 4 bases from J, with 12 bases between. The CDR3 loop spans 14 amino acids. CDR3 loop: CSARRRGGGNTIYF. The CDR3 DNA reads TGCAGTGCTAGAAGGAGAGGTGGGGGAAACACCATATATTTT.